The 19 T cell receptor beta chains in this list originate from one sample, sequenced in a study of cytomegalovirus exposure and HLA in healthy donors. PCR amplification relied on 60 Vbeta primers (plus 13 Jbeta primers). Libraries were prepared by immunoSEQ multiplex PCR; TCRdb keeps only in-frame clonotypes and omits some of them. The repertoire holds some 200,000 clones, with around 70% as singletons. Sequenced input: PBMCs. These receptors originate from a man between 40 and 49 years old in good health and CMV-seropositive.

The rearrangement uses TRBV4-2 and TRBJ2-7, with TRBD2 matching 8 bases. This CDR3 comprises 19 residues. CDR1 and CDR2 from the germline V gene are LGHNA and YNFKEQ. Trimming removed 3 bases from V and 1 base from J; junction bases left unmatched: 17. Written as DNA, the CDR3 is TGTGCCAGCAGCCACCCCCAGGCTCGGACTAGCCGGCGATCCTACGAGCAGTACTTC. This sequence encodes CASSHPQARTSRRSYEQYF.

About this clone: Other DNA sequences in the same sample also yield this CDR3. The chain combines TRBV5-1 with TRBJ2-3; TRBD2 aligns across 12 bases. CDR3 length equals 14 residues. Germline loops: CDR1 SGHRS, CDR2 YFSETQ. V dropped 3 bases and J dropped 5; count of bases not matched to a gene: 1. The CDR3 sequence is CASSSTSGGDTQYF. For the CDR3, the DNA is TGCGCCAGCAGCTCGACTAGCGGGGGAGATACGCAGTATTTT.

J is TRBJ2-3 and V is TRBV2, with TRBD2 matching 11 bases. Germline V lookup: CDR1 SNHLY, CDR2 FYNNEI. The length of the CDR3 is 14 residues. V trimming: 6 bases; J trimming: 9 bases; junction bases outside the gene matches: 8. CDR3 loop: CASSGTSGILTQYF. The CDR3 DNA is TGTGCCAGCAGCGGGACTAGCGGAATCCTAACGCAGTATTTT.

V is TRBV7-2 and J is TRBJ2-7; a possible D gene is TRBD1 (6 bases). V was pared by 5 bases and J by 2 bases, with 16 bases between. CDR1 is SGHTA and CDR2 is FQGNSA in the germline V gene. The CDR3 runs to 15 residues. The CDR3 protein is CASSPTRDKPYEQYF. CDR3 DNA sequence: TGTGCCAGCAGCCCAACACGGGACAAACCCTACGAGCAGTACTTC. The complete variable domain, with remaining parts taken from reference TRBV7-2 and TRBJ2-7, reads GAGVSQSPSNKVTEKGKDVELRCDPISGHTALYWYRQSLGQGLEFLIYFQGNSAPDKSGLPSDRFSAERTGGSVSTLTIQRTQQEDSAVYLCASSPTRDKPYEQYFGPGTRLTVT.

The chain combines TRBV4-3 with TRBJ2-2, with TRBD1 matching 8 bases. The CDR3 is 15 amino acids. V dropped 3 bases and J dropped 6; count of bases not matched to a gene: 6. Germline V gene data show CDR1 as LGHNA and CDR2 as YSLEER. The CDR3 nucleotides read TGCGCCAGCAGCCACGCCAGGGGGCGCCCCGGGGAGCTGTTTTTT. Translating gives CASSHARGRPGELFF.

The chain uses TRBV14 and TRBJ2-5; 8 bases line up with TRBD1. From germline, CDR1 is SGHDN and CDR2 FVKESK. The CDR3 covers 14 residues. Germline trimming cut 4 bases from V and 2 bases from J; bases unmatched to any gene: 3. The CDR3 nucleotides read TGTGCCAGCAGCCGAGGACAGGGTCAAGAGACCCAGTACTTC. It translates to CASSRGQGQETQYF.

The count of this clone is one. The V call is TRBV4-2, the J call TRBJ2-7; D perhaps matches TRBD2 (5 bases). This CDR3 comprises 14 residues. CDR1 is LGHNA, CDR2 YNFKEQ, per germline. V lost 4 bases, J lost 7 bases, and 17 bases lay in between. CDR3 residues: CASSPGRAAEEQYF. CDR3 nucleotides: TGTGCCAGCAGCCCGGGAAGGGCAGCCGAGGAGCAGTACTTC.

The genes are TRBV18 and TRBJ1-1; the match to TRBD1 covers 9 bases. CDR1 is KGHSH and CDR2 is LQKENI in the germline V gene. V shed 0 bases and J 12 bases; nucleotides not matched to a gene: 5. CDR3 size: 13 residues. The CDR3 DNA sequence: TGTGCCAGCTCACCACCGGGGACAGGGAAACCTTTCTTT. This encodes CASSPPGTGKPFF.

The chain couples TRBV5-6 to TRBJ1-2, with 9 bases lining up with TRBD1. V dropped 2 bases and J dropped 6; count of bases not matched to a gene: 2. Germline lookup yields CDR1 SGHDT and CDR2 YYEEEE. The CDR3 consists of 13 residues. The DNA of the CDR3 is TGTGCCAGCAGCTTACAGGGGGCGGATGGCTACACCTTC. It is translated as CASSLQGADGYTF.

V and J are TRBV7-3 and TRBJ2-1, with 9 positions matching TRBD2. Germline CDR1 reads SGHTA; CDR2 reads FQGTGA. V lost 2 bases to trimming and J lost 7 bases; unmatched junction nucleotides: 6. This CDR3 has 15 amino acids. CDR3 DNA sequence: TGTGCCAGCAGCTTATGGCCTAGCGGGGCGAATGAGCAGTTCTTC. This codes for CASSLWPSGANEQFF.

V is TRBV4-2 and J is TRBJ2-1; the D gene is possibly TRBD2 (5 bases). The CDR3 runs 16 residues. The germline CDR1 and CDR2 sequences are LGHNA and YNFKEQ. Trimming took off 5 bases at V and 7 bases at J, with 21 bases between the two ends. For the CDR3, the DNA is TGTGCCAGCAGCTTACCCTGGACTCGGGCCGGTAATGAGCAGTTCTTC. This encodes CASSLPWTRAGNEQFF.

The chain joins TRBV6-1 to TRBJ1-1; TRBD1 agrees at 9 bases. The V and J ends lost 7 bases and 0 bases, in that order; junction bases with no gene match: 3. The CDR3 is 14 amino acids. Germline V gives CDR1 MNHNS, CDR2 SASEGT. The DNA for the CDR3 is TGTGCCAGCACAAGGACAGGGGTGAACACTGAAGCTTTCTTT. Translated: CASTRTGVNTEAFF.

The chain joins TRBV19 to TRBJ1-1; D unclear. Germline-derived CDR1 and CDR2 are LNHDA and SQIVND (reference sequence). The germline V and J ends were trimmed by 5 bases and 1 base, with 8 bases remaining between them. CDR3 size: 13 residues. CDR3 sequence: CASSPRKNTEAFF. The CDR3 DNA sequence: TGTGCCAGTAGTCCCAGGAAGAACACTGAAGCTTTCTTT.

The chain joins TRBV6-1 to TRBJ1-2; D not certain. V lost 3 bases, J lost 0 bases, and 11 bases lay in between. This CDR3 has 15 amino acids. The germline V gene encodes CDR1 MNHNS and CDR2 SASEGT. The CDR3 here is CASSEVAGANYGYTF. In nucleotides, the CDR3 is TGTGCCAGCAGTGAGGTTGCCGGTGCTAACTATGGCTACACCTTC.

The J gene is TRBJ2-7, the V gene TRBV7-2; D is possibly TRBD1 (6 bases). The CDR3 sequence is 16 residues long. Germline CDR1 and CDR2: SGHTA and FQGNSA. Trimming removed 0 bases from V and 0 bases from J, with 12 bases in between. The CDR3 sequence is CASSLAAQGTSYEQYF. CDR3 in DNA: TGTGCCAGCAGCTTAGCGGCCCAGGGGACCTCCTACGAGCAGTACTTC.

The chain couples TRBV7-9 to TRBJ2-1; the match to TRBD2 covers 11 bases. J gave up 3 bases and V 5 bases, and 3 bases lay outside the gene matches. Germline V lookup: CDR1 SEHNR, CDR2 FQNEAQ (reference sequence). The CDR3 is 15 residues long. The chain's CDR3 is CASSPGTSGYNEQFF. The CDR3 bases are TGTGCCAGCAGCCCAGGGACTAGCGGCTACAATGAGCAGTTCTTC. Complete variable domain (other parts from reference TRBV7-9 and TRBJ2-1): DTGVSQNPRHKITKRGQNVTFRCDPISEHNRLYWYRQTLGQGPEFLTYFQNEAQLEKSRLLSDRFSAERPKGSFSTLEIQRTEQGDSAMYLCASSPGTSGYNEQFFGPGTRLTVL.

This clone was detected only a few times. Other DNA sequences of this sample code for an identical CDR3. CDR3 in amino acids: CASSEVGGNTEAFF. The CDR3 DNA is TGTGCCAGCAGTGAGGTGGGGGGAAACACTGAAGCTTTCTTT. The chain links TRBV2 to TRBJ1-1, with D possibly being TRBD1 (5 bases). The V gene lost 3 bases and the J gene lost 2 bases, with 10 bases spanning the gap. The CDR3 sequence is 14 residues long. CDR1 SNHLY and CDR2 FYNNEI come from the germline V gene.

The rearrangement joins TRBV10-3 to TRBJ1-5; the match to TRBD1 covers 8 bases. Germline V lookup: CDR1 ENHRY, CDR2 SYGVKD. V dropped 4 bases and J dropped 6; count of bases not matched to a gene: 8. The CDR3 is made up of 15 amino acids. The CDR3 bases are TGTGCCATCAGTGGGGGCAGGGGGCTTCTTCAGCCCCAGCATTTT. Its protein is CAISGGRGLLQPQHF.

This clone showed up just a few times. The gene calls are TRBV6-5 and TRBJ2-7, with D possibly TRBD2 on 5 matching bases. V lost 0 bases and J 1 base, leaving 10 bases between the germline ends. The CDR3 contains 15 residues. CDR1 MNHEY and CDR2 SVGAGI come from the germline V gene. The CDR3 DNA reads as TGTGCCAGCAGTTACTCCCCTGAGCGGTCCTACGAGCAGTACTTC. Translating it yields CASSYSPERSYEQYF.